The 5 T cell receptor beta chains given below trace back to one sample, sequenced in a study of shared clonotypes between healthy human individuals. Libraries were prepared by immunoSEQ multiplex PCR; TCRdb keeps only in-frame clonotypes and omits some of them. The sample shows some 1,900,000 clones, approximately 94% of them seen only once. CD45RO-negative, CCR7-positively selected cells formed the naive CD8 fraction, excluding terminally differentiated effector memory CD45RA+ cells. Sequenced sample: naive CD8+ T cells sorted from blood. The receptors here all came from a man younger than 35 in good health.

As DNA, the CDR3 is TGTGCCATCAAAGACGGGGGAGGCAATCAGCCCCAGCATTTT. Translation gives CAIKDGGGNQPQHF. The chain couples TRBV10-3 to TRBJ1-5; D is perhaps TRBD1 (5 bases). Germline CDR1 ENHRY, CDR2 SYGVKD. V lost 7 bases and J 2 bases, leaving 12 bases between the germline ends. The CDR3 has 14 residues.

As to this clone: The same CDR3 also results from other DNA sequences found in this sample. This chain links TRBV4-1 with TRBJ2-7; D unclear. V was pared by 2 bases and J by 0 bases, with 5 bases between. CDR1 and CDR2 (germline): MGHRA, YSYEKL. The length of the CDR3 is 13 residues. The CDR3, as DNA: TGCGCCAGCAGCCAAACGGACTCCTACGAGCAGTACTTC. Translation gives CASSQTDSYEQYF.

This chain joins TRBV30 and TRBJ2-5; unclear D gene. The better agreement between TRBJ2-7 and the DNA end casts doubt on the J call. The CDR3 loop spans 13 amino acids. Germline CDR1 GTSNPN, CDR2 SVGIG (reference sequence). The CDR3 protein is CAWSPGSSYEQYF. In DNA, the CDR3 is TGTGCCTGGAGTCCAGGCAGCTCCTACGAGCAGTACTTC.

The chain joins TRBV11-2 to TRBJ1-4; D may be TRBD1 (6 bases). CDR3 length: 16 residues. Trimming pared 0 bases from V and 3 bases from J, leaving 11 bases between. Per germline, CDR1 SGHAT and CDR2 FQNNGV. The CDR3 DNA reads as TGTGCCAGCAGCTTAGACTCGGGGGGCCCTAATGAAAAACTGTTTTTT. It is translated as CASSLDSGGPNEKLFF.

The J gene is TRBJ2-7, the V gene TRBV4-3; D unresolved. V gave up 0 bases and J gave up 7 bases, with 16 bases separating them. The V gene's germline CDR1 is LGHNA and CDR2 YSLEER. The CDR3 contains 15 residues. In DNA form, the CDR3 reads TGCGCCAGCAGCCAAGAAAGGATCGGGTCTTGGGAGCAGTACTTC. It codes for CASSQERIGSWEQYF.